The 9 T cell receptor beta chains given below trace back to one sample, sequenced in a study of neurological immune-mediated disorders. TCRdb reprocessed the 5' RACE reads via MiXCR and lists one record per CDR3 protein. The table records roughly 52,000 distinct CDR3 sequences, about 3.7% of them present only once. Material: PBMCs. These receptors came from a man aged 55 to 70 with multiple sclerosis.

This clonotype showed up just a few times. J is TRBJ2-1 and V is TRBV14; maybe TRBD1 (6 bases). The V gene lost 4 bases and the J gene lost 0 bases, with 13 bases spanning the gap. The germline gives CDR1 SGHDN, CDR2 FVKESK. The CDR3 sequence is 16 residues long. Here the CDR3 DNA reads TGTGCCAGCAGCCCTAGGGGGTACAGCTCCTACAATGAGCAGTTCTTC. Encoded protein: CASSPRGYSSYNEQFF.

This clonotype has at least ten counts. The V gene is TRBV6-5, the J gene TRBJ1-5; D perhaps matches TRBD1 (5 bases). V was shortened by 2 bases and J by 6 bases, with 11 bases between the two germline ends. The CDR3 spans 14 residues. CDR1 is MNHEY and CDR2 is SVGAGI in the germline V gene. The DNA for the CDR3 is TGTGCCAGCAGTTACGGGGACTCAAGTCAGCCCCAGCATTTT. This translates into CASSYGDSSQPQHF.

To note about this clonotype: A much larger clone lies a single base off, so this may be a read error. The chain links TRBV5-5 to TRBJ1-3; weak D call: TRBD1 (6 bases). Germline CDR1 reads SGHKS; CDR2 reads YYEKEE (reference sequence). The CDR3 extends over 13 amino acids. With 3 bases removed from V and 5 bases from J, the gap between germline ends came to 9 bases. CDR3 region: CASSWDNRNTIYF. CDR3 DNA: TGTGCCAGCAGCTGGGACAACAGAAACACCATATATTTT.

This clonotype was recorded many times. The chain joins TRBV5-1 to TRBJ2-1; D is perhaps TRBD1 or TRBD2 (5 bases each). Trimming took 0 bases from V and 8 from J, leaving 12 bases between them. Germline CDR1 is SGHRS and CDR2 is YFSETQ. The CDR3 has 14 amino acids. Here the CDR3 DNA reads TGCGCCAGCAGCTTGGGACACGGGACGGATGAGCAGTTCTTC. It is translated as CASSLGHGTDEQFF. Full variable domain (rest looked up from reference TRBV5-1 and TRBJ2-1): KAGVTQTPRYLIKTRGQQVTLSCSPISGHRSVSWYQQTPGQGLQFLFEYFSETQRNKGNFPGRFSGRQFSNSRSEMNVSTLELGDSALYLCASSLGHGTDEQFFGPGTRLTVL.

This clonotype was seen ten or more times. This sequence joins TRBV5-1 and TRBJ2-1; D may be TRBD1 or TRBD2 (5 bases each). Germline values: CDR1 SGHRS, CDR2 YFSETQ. Deletions cut 1 base from V and 2 bases from J, with 7 bases between. The CDR3 has 14 residues. CDR3: CASSLSGPYNEQFF. The CDR3 DNA reads TGCGCCAGCAGCTTGTCGGGGCCCTACAATGAGCAGTTCTTC.

This clonotype has ten or more counts. The rearrangement joins TRBV20-1 to TRBJ2-4, with D tentatively TRBD2 (7 bases). The CDR3 extends over 16 amino acids. V was shortened by 0 bases and J by 2 bases, with 14 bases between the two germline ends. CDR1 is DFQATT and CDR2 is SNEGSKA in the germline V gene (reference sequence). The CDR3 is CSARDLGGATKNIQYF. In nucleotides, the CDR3 is TGCAGTGCTAGAGATCTAGGGGGGGCGACCAAAAACATTCAGTACTTC.

The sample holds many counts of this clonotype. The genes are TRBV29-1 and TRBJ2-2; weak D call: TRBD1 (6 bases). CDR3 size: 14 residues. The V end was cut by 6 bases, the J end by 0 bases, with 11 bases between. CDR1 is SQVTM, CDR2 ANQGSEA, per germline. The CDR3 sequence is CSVTGSTNTGELFF. CDR3 nucleotides: TGCAGCGTGACAGGTTCAACGAACACCGGGGAGCTGTTTTTT.

This chain links TRBV3-1 with TRBJ1-5; D unclear. The CDR3 spans 14 residues. Trimming cost V 1 base and J 6 bases, with 10 bases left between them. In germline, CDR1 is LGHDT, CDR2 YNNKEL (reference sequence). The CDR3 loop is CASSQASTSQPQHF. Here the CDR3 DNA reads TGTGCCAGCAGCCAAGCGTCGACGAGTCAGCCCCAGCATTTT.

This clonotype was detected ten times or more. This rearrangement joins TRBV4-1 to TRBJ1-5; D is ambiguous. Germline lookup yields CDR1 MGHRA and CDR2 YSYEKL. V was trimmed by 0 bases and J by 3 bases, leaving 9 bases between them. The CDR3 spans 15 residues. For the CDR3, the DNA is TGCGCCAGCAGCCAAGAAAAAGACTTCAATCAGCCCCAGCATTTT. Translating gives CASSQEKDFNQPQHF.